These T cell receptor beta chains were read from a single sample in a study of identical twins. Using its own MiXCR run on the 5' RACE reads, TCRdb lists one record per CDR3 protein. The table has about 240,000 distinct CDR3 sequences, about 10% seen once. Specimen: memory T cells sorted from blood. The receptor source for this set is a man aged 45 to 65 in good health. Each CDR3 is given with its conserved first and last residue. Each record gives: D gene, J gene, clone size, V gene, CDR3 protein, CDR3 DNA. D genes are given only for firm matches. The size of a clone is reported for some rows only, either as once, few or many, or as a class for expanded clones.

D: .
J: TRBJ2-5
size: many
V: TRBV5-1
CDR3: CASSSTSLQETQYF
DNA: TGCGCCAGCAGCTCCACTTCCTTACAAGAGACCCAGTACTTC

D: .
J: TRBJ2-5
size: many
V: TRBV18
CDR3: CASSLLSGTNQETQYF
DNA: TGTGCCAGCTCACTCCTCTCTGGGACGAACCAAGAGACCCAGTACTTC

D: TRBD1
J: TRBJ2-3
size: many
V: TRBV7-2
CDR3: CASSSGGRGSTDTQYF
DNA: TGTGCCAGCAGTTCTGGAGGCAGGGGGAGCACAGATACGCAGTATTTT

D: .
J: TRBJ1-2
size: .
V: TRBV6-2/TRBV6-3
CDR3: CASSLDNANYGYTF
DNA: TGTGCCAGCAGCCTGGACAACGCTAACTATGGCTACACCTTC

D: .
J: TRBJ1-1
size: few
V: TRBV5-1
CDR3: CASSLDPIAANTEAFF
DNA: TGCGCCAGCAGCTTAGATCCCATCGCAGCGAACACTGAAGCTTTCTTT

D: TRBD1
J: TRBJ2-7
size: .
V: TRBV18
CDR3: CASSPVTGGFYEQYF
DNA: TGTGCCAGCTCACCGGTGACAGGGGGCTTCTACGAGCAGTACTTC

D: .
J: TRBJ2-3
size: few
V: TRBV12-3/TRBV12-4
CDR3: CASSWGRTRDTQYF
DNA: TGTGCCAGCAGTTGGGGACGGACTCGGGATACGCAGTATTTT

D: .
J: TRBJ2-7
size: .
V: TRBV11-2
CDR3: CASSSPGATYEQYF
DNA: TGTGCCAGCAGCTCCCCGGGGGCCACCTACGAGCAGTACTTC

D: .
J: TRBJ2-2
size: many
V: TRBV7-9
CDR3: CASSWRASGSGELFF
DNA: TGTGCCAGCAGCTGGAGGGCTAGTGGTTCCGGGGAGCTGTTTTTT

D: .
J: TRBJ2-1
size: many
V: TRBV7-9
CDR3: CASSPAENNEQFF
DNA: TGTGCCAGCAGCCCAGCGGAAAACAATGAGCAGTTCTTC

D: .
J: TRBJ1-6
size: many
V: TRBV7-2
CDR3: CASSFVGSYNSPLHF
DNA: TGTGCCAGCAGCTTTGTGGGCTCCTATAATTCACCCCTCCACTTT

D: TRBD2
J: TRBJ2-1
size: many
V: TRBV3-1
CDR3: CASSQGGGLAGYNEQFF
DNA: TGTGCCAGCAGCCAAGGCGGGGGACTAGCGGGCTACAATGAGCAGTTCTTC

D: .
J: TRBJ1-4
size: .
V: TRBV5-1
CDR3: CASSLDLVGTTTNEKLFF
DNA: TGCGCCAGCAGCTTGGATCTTGTAGGGACAACGACTAATGAAAAACTGTTTTTT

D: .
J: TRBJ1-4
size: few
V: TRBV5-1
CDR3: CASRSGQTTNEKLFF
DNA: TGCGCCAGCCGCTCGGGACAAACAACTAATGAAAAACTGTTTTTT

D: .
J: TRBJ2-5
size: .
V: TRBV4-1
CDR3: CASSQDRSSGWFQETQYF
DNA: TGCGCCAGCAGCCAAGATCGATCCTCGGGATGGTTCCAAGAGACCCAGTACTTC

D: .
J: TRBJ2-1
size: .
V: TRBV28
CDR3: CASGTITEQFF
DNA: TGTGCCAGCGGAACAATCACTGAGCAGTTCTTC

D: .
J: TRBJ1-1
size: many
V: TRBV6-2/TRBV6-3
CDR3: CASSYPGQRNTEAFF
DNA: TGTGCCAGCAGTTACCCGGGACAAAGGAACACTGAAGCTTTCTTT

D: .
J: TRBJ2-5
size: few
V: TRBV10-3
CDR3: CAISETTLETQYF
DNA: TGTGCCATCAGTGAGACGACTCTAGAGACCCAGTACTTC

D: TRBD2
J: TRBJ2-7
size: .
V: TRBV3-1
CDR3: CASSQDGTSGSYEQYF
DNA: TGTGCCAGCAGCCAAGATGGGACTAGCGGGAGCTACGAGCAGTACTTC

D: .
J: TRBJ2-1
size: .
V: TRBV19
CDR3: CASSLRLGEQFF
DNA: TGTGCCAGTAGTCTTCGACTTGGTGAGCAGTTCTTC

D: .
J: TRBJ2-7
size: .
V: TRBV11-2
CDR3: CASSLRGSIGEQYF
DNA: TGTGCCAGCAGCCTCCGAGGCAGTATTGGCGAGCAGTACTTC

D: .
J: TRBJ1-5
size: few
V: TRBV7-2
CDR3: CASSFGRGGNQPQHF
DNA: TGTGCCAGCAGCTTTGGTCGGGGAGGCAATCAGCCCCAGCATTTT

D: .
J: TRBJ2-3
size: .
V: TRBV30
CDR3: CAWSTGSRMDTQYF
DNA: TGTGCCTGGAGTACGGGATCCCGAATGGATACGCAGTATTTT

D: .
J: TRBJ2-1
size: .
V: TRBV7-2
CDR3: CASSYLIGSYNEQFF
DNA: TGTGCCAGCAGCTATCTTATCGGGTCCTACAATGAGCAGTTCTTC

D: .
J: TRBJ2-7
size: few
V: TRBV20-1
CDR3: CSASGAATYEQYF
DNA: TGCAGTGCTAGTGGGGCGGCCACCTACGAGCAGTACTTC

D: .
J: TRBJ2-2
size: many
V: TRBV5-1
CDR3: CASSSSVSTGELFF
DNA: .

D: .
J: TRBJ2-3
size: many
V: TRBV3-1
CDR3: CASSQAMTSGAQYF
DNA: TGTGCCAGCAGCCAAGCTATGACCTCCGGCGCGCAGTATTTT

D: TRBD1
J: TRBJ2-7
size: few
V: TRBV5-6
CDR3: CASSPTSSGGRYEQYF
DNA: TGTGCCAGCAGCCCGACCTCCTCAGGGGGTCGGTACGAGCAGTACTTC

D: .
J: TRBJ1-6
size: many
V: TRBV6-6
CDR3: CASSYWDSPLHF
DNA: TGTGCCAGCAGTTATTGGGATTCACCCCTCCACTTT

D: TRBD1
J: TRBJ1-2
size: .
V: TRBV4-1
CDR3: CASSLNPGQDNYGYTF
DNA: TGCGCCAGCAGCCTAAATCCGGGACAGGATAACTATGGCTACACCTTC

D: TRBD1
J: TRBJ1-4
size: .
V: TRBV27
CDR3: CASSTYPGTGLEKLFF
DNA: TGTGCCAGCAGTACGTACCCCGGGACAGGGCTGGAAAAACTGTTTTTT

D: .
J: TRBJ2-7
size: .
V: TRBV4-3
CDR3: CASSQDRGTRQYF
DNA: TGCGCCAGCAGCCAAGATCGCGGGACCAGGCAGTACTTC

D: .
J: TRBJ1-2
size: .
V: TRBV19
CDR3: CASSMARAAGYTF
DNA: TGTGCCAGTAGTATGGCCAGGGCGGCTGGCTACACCTTC

D: .
J: TRBJ1-1
size: many
V: TRBV15
CDR3: CATSRSWQRNTEAFF
DNA: TGTGCCACCAGCAGGTCGTGGCAGAGGAACACTGAAGCTTTCTTT

D: TRBD1
J: TRBJ2-7
size: many
V: TRBV30
CDR3: CAWSVGQGYEQYF
DNA: TGTGCCTGGAGTGTGGGACAGGGCTACGAGCAGTACTTC

D: .
J: TRBJ2-1
size: many
V: TRBV2
CDR3: CASSYDTFDEQFF
DNA: TGTGCCAGCAGCTACGACACTTTCGATGAGCAGTTCTTC

D: TRBD2
J: TRBJ2-7
size: many
V: TRBV20-1
CDR3: CSAGKAGGRYEQYF
DNA: TGCAGTGCTGGAAAAGCGGGGGGCCGCTACGAGCAGTACTTC

D: TRBD2
J: TRBJ2-7
size: many
V: TRBV20-1
CDR3: CSARSGDGSYEQYF
DNA: TGCAGTGCTAGAAGCGGGGACGGCTCCTACGAGCAGTACTTC

D: TRBD2
J: TRBJ2-3
size: many
V: TRBV12-3/TRBV12-4
CDR3: CASSYRLAGTPEDTQYF
DNA: TGTGCCAGCAGTTACCGACTAGCGGGTACCCCTGAGGATACGCAGTATTTT

D: TRBD1
J: TRBJ1-4
size: many
V: TRBV29-1
CDR3: CSVGPGGYGREKLFF
DNA: TGCAGCGTTGGGCCAGGGGGCTACGGGAGGGAAAAACTGTTTTTT

D: .
J: TRBJ2-7
size: many
V: TRBV5-1
CDR3: CASSFSAGPSYEQYF
DNA: TGCGCCAGCAGCTTTAGTGCGGGTCCCTCCTACGAGCAGTACTTC

D: .
J: TRBJ2-1
size: few
V: TRBV5-4
CDR3: CASSPSGGPYNEQFF
DNA: TGTGCCAGCAGCCCCTCCGGGGGGCCCTACAATGAGCAGTTCTTC

D: .
J: TRBJ2-7
size: .
V: TRBV20-1
CDR3: CSAWWTYEQYF
DNA: TGCAGTGCTTGGTGGACCTACGAGCAGTACTTC

D: .
J: TRBJ2-4
size: few
V: TRBV19
CDR3: CASSTRSRDSILAKNIQYF
DNA: TGTGCCAGTAGTACCCGCTCGCGGGATTCGATACTAGCCAAAAACATTCAGTACTTC

D: TRBD1
J: TRBJ1-5
size: many
V: TRBV28
CDR3: CASSSSGTGYQPQHF
DNA: TGTGCCAGCAGTTCGTCGGGGACAGGTTATCAGCCCCAGCATTTT

D: TRBD2
J: TRBJ2-1
size: .
V: TRBV7-2
CDR3: CASSLGTSGGAHEEFF
DNA: TGTGCCAGCAGCTTAGGGACTAGCGGGGGGGCCCATGAGGAGTTCTTC

D: TRBD2
J: TRBJ2-1
size: many
V: TRBV5-1
CDR3: CASSPLAGGSSEQFF
DNA: TGCGCCAGCAGCCCACTAGCGGGAGGGTCAAGTGAGCAGTTCTTC

D: .
J: TRBJ2-7
size: many
V: TRBV11-2
CDR3: CASSLKRDTAFYEQYF
DNA: TGTGCCAGCAGCTTAAAGAGGGATACCGCGTTTTACGAGCAGTACTTC

D: TRBD1
J: TRBJ2-3
size: many
V: TRBV10-3
CDR3: CAIRRGPDTDTQYF
DNA: TGTGCCATCAGAAGGGGGCCGGACACAGATACGCAGTATTTT

D: TRBD2
J: TRBJ2-1
size: few
V: TRBV6-4
CDR3: CASSVSGTSGSDEQFF
DNA: TGTGCCAGCAGTGTATCCGGGACTAGCGGGTCCGATGAGCAGTTCTTC

D: .
J: TRBJ1-6
size: few
V: TRBV10-3
CDR3: CAISVNIGSPLHF
DNA: TGTGCCATCAGTGTGAACATCGGCTCACCCCTCCACTTT

D: .
J: TRBJ2-5
size: many
V: TRBV12-3/TRBV12-4
CDR3: CASTLGRFSKGETQYF
DNA: TGTGCCAGCACCCTGGGACGCTTCTCTAAAGGGGAGACCCAGTACTTC

D: .
J: TRBJ1-5
size: .
V: TRBV6-2/TRBV6-3
CDR3: CASTKAGGFGQPQHF
DNA: TGTGCCAGCACCAAGGCGGGAGGGTTCGGGCAGCCCCAGCATTTT

D: .
J: TRBJ1-2
size: many
V: TRBV5-1
CDR3: CASQTDPGAFYGYTF
DNA: TGCGCCAGCCAAACCGACCCGGGGGCTTTCTATGGCTACACCTTC

D: TRBD2
J: TRBJ2-5
size: .
V: TRBV4-3
CDR3: CASSQDGRAGGPWTQYF
DNA: TGCGCCAGCAGCCAAGATGGGCGAGCGGGGGGGCCATGGACCCAGTACTTC

D: .
J: TRBJ1-2
size: .
V: TRBV2
CDR3: CASVGTYGYTF
DNA: TGTGCCAGCGTAGGGACCTATGGCTACACCTTC

D: .
J: TRBJ2-3
size: .
V: TRBV20-1
CDR3: CSAREAADTQYF
DNA: TGCAGTGCTAGAGAGGCGGCAGATACGCAGTATTTT